Below are 27 T cell receptor beta chains sequenced from a single sample in a study of T cell responses to AZD1222 COVID-19 vaccine. Using immunoSEQ multiplex PCR, the repertoire was profiled, and TCRdb retains in-frame clones only, with some absent. The profile shows about 160,000 clones, roughly nine tenths of them singletons. The sequenced sample was peripheral blood, obtained 28 days after the second AZD1222 dose. The receptors were gathered from an adult who received the AZD1222 COVID-19 vaccine.

This chain uses TRBV19 with TRBJ1-1, with a possible D match to TRBD1 (5 bases). This CDR3 has 13 amino acids. CDR1 and CDR2 from the germline V gene are LNHDA and SQIVND (reference sequence). Trimming left V 5 bases short and J 3 bases short, with 10 bases between. DNA for the CDR3: TGTGCCAGTAGTCGGGACGTCCACACTGAAGCTTTCTTT. Amino acids: CASSRDVHTEAFF.

The chain links TRBV9 to TRBJ2-1, with 8 bases fitting TRBD2. Germline CDR1 and CDR2: SGDLS and YYNGEE. J was trimmed by 6 bases and V by 4 bases; bases with no gene match: 3. The CDR3 consists of 13 residues. CDR3 sequence (DNA): TGTGCCAGCAGCATCGGGACTAGCAATGAGCAGTTCTTC. Its translation: CASSIGTSNEQFF.

This sequence joins TRBV2 and TRBJ1-4; D is perhaps TRBD1 (6 bases). The V and J ends lost 2 bases and 7 bases respectively, with 11 bases between them. The CDR3 is made up of 14 amino acids. Germline assignment: CDR1 SNHLY and CDR2 FYNNEI. The chain's CDR3 is CASSERSGAEKLFF. CDR3 DNA: TGTGCCAGCAGTGAACGGTCAGGGGCTGAAAAACTGTTTTTT.

The rearrangement links TRBV18 to TRBJ2-3, with 10 bases fitting TRBD2. V shed 8 bases and J 2 bases; nucleotides not matched to a gene: 19. This CDR3 has 19 amino acids. Germline V lookup: CDR1 KGHSH, CDR2 LQKENI. The CDR3 here is CASPPATSGNLPPTDTQYF. The CDR3 DNA sequence: TGTGCCAGCCCCCCGGCAACTAGCGGGAACCTTCCCCCCACAGATACGCAGTATTTT.

The chain recombines TRBV5-5 with TRBJ1-1; D may be TRBD1 (5 bases). The length of the CDR3 is 15 residues. Germline values: CDR1 SGHKS, CDR2 YYEKEE (reference sequence). V lost 0 bases, J lost 5 bases, and 14 bases lay in between. In nucleotides, the CDR3 is TGTGCCAGCAGCTTGGGAGTGGGCGGGGGGACTGAAGCTTTCTTT. Protein product: CASSLGVGGGTEAFF.

This CDR3 reads CASSSPGTGAEGYTF. Here the CDR3 DNA reads TGCGCCAGCAGCTCCCCCGGGACAGGGGCGGAGGGCTACACCTTC. The rearrangement links TRBV4-3 to TRBJ1-2, with 10 bases aligning to TRBD1. Trimming at V came to 5 bases and at J to 8 bases, leaving 11 bases not matched to a gene. Germline V gene lookup returns CDR1 LGHNA and CDR2 YSLEER. This CDR3 has 15 amino acids.

This chain links TRBV6-1 with TRBJ1-1; D is undetermined. The CDR3 length is 11 residues. Germline lookup yields CDR1 MNHNS and CDR2 SASEGT. The ends were cut back, 3 bases at V and 7 bases at J, with 6 bases in the middle. In DNA form, the CDR3 reads TGTGCCAGCAGTGAGATATTTGAAGCTTTCTTT. Amino acids: CASSEIFEAFF.

The chain links TRBV30 to TRBJ2-1, with 12 bases fitting TRBD2. CDR3 length equals 14 residues. With V trimmed by 8 bases and J by 3 bases, 5 bases remained unmatched. Germline CDR1 GTSNPN, CDR2 SVGIG (reference sequence). The CDR3 nucleotides read TGTGCCCGAGGACTAGCGGGATTCTACAATGAGCAGTTCTTC. Translation gives CARGLAGFYNEQFF.

This clone was counted between two and nine times. The chain couples TRBV5-4 to TRBJ1-1; D is undetermined. Germline assignment: CDR1 SGHNT and CDR2 YYREEE (reference sequence). Trimming stripped 0 bases from V and 6 bases from J, with 15 bases between. CDR3 size: 15 residues. The CDR3 DNA is TGTGCCAGCAGCTTGGTATCAGCTTTTGCCCCTGAAGCTTTCTTT. Translating it yields CASSLVSAFAPEAFF.

This sequence joins TRBV18 and TRBJ2-7; a possible D gene is TRBD1 (5 bases). This CDR3 spans 14 amino acids. Germline V gives CDR1 KGHSH, CDR2 LQKENI. The V end was cut by 2 bases, the J end by 5 bases, with 13 bases between. The CDR3 DNA is TGTGCCAGCTCACCAATCCAGGGTGTCGACGAGCAGTACTTC. This translates into CASSPIQGVDEQYF.

J is TRBJ1-1 and V is TRBV11-3; D ambiguous. V gave up 4 bases and J gave up 1 base, with 7 bases separating them. Germline V gene lookup returns CDR1 SGHNT and CDR2 YENEEA. The CDR3 spans 13 residues. CDR3 in amino acids: CASSSDENTEAFF. The CDR3 nucleotides read TGTGCCAGCAGCTCGGACGAGAACACTGAAGCTTTCTTT.

The V call is TRBV5-8, the J call TRBJ1-6; D may be TRBD1 (6 bases). Germline V gives CDR1 SGHTS, CDR2 YDEGEE. The CDR3 consists of 14 residues. Deletions cut 4 bases from V and 5 bases from J, with 10 bases between. The CDR3 spells CASSRQDNNSPLHF. For the CDR3, the DNA is TGTGCCAGCAGCCGACAGGACAATAATTCACCCCTCCACTTT.

This chain joins TRBV29-1 and TRBJ2-3, with D possibly TRBD1 on 6 matching bases. V lost 1 base, J lost 2 bases, and 16 bases lay in between. Germline-derived CDR1 and CDR2 are SQVTM and ANQGSEA. The CDR3 totals 16 residues. CDR3 region: CSVEGTGHPLTDTQYF. Written as DNA, the CDR3 is TGCAGCGTTGAAGGGACGGGACACCCCCTCACAGATACGCAGTATTTT.

This chain uses TRBV24-1 with TRBJ2-7, with 10 bases that match TRBD1. Germline CDR1 reads KGHDR; CDR2 reads SFDVKD. The CDR3 has 14 residues. Trimming cost V 5 bases and J 3 bases; bases outside gene matches: 3. CDR3 protein: CATSARTGGYEQYF. Written as DNA, the CDR3 is TGTGCCACCAGTGCCCGGACAGGGGGCTACGAGCAGTACTTC.

V gene TRBV6-5 combines with J gene TRBJ2-1; the match to TRBD2 covers 8 bases. The CDR3 loop spans 15 amino acids. The ends lost 6 bases at V and 0 bases at J; junction bases unmatched: 4. The germline CDR1 and CDR2 sequences are MNHEY and SVGAGI. In DNA, the CDR3 is TGTGCCAGCAGGATGAGCGGGAGCTCCTACAATGAGCAGTTCTTC. Its translation: CASRMSGSSYNEQFF.

J is TRBJ2-2 and V is TRBV18, with TRBD1 matching 7 bases. This CDR3 region has 14 residues. The ends lost 3 bases at V and 4 bases at J; junction bases unmatched: 2. Germline V gene data show CDR1 as KGHSH and CDR2 as LQKENI. CDR3 coding DNA: TGTGCCAGCTCACCGACAGGGACCACCGGGGAGCTGTTTTTT. Its translation: CASSPTGTTGELFF.

V and J are TRBV5-1 and TRBJ2-7; 7 bases agree with TRBD1. Looked up from germline, CDR1 is SGHRS and CDR2 is YFSETQ. The CDR3 is 15 residues long. Trimming took 0 bases from V and 3 from J; bases not matched to a gene: 6. Written as DNA, the CDR3 is TGCGCCAGCAGCTTGGAACCGGGACAGTACTACGAGCAGTACTTC. It translates to CASSLEPGQYYEQYF.

This sequence joins TRBV28 and TRBJ1-1; no clear D. CDR1 MDHEN and CDR2 SYDVKM come from the germline V gene. The length of the CDR3 is 13 residues. The V and J ends lost 7 bases and 1 base respectively, with 10 bases between them. The CDR3 sequence is CASTGEGNTEAFF. The CDR3 bases are TGTGCCAGCACCGGGGAAGGGAACACTGAAGCTTTCTTT. The whole variable domain, filled in from reference TRBV28 and TRBJ1-1, reads DVKVTQSSRYLVKRTGEKVFLECVQDMDHENMFWYRQDPGLGLRLIYFSYDVKMKEKGDIPEGYSVSREKKERFSLILESASTNQTSMYLCASTGEGNTEAFFGQGTRLTVV.

This sequence joins TRBV30 and TRBJ1-1; 7 bases align to TRBD1. Germline CDR1 and CDR2: GTSNPN and SVGIG (reference sequence). The junction had 19 bases not matched to a gene; V was cut back by 5 bases and J by 4 bases. This CDR3 region has 17 residues. The CDR3 DNA is TGTGCCTGGGGAAGTGTACAATCCAGGGGGTGGGGCACTGAAGCTTTCTTT. Encoded protein: CAWGSVQSRGWGTEAFF.

This clone was observed a single time. This chain links TRBV30 with TRBJ1-3, with D unresolved. Germline V gene sequence: CDR1 GTSNPN, CDR2 SVGIG (reference sequence). This CDR3 is 12 amino acids long. With 5 bases removed from V and 3 bases from J, the gap between germline ends came to 8 bases. CDR3 in amino acids: CAWDTVGNTIYF. The CDR3 DNA follows: TGTGCCTGGGACACAGTTGGAAACACCATATATTTT.

This chain uses TRBV18 with TRBJ1-6; TRBD1 matches at 7 bases. Germline CDR1 and CDR2: KGHSH and LQKENI. The J segment lost 8 bases and the V segment lost 1 base, leaving 5 bases of the junction unmatched. The CDR3 is 15 residues long. CDR3 nucleotides: TGTGCCAGCTCACCACGTGGGACAGAGTATTCACCCCTCCACTTT. As protein: CASSPRGTEYSPLHF. The complete variable domain, with remaining parts taken from reference TRBV18 and TRBJ1-6, reads NAGVMQNPRHLVRRRGQEARLRCSPMKGHSHVYWYRQLPEEGLKFMVYLQKENIIDESGMPKERFSAEFPKEGPSILRIQQVVRGDSAAYFCASSPRGTEYSPLHFGNGTRLTVT.

The chain combines TRBV9 with TRBJ2-1; TRBD2 might be the D (6 bases). Trimming stripped 4 bases from V and 6 bases from J, with 20 bases between. Germline V gives CDR1 SGDLS, CDR2 YYNGEE. The CDR3 spans 16 residues. The CDR3: CASSSRDSPSANEQFF. In DNA form, the CDR3 reads TGTGCCAGCAGCTCCCGGGACTCTCCCTCCGCCAATGAGCAGTTCTTC.

The chain carries TRBV6-6 and TRBJ1-6, with no clear D. This CDR3 contains 14 residues. Per the germline V gene, CDR1 is MNHNY and CDR2 is SVGAGI (reference sequence). The V end lost 1 base, the J end lost 5 bases, and 6 bases lay between the germline ends. This CDR3 is CASSYLVDNSPLHF. As DNA, the CDR3 is TGTGCCAGCAGTTACTTGGTAGATAATTCACCCCTCCACTTT.

The V gene is TRBV11-3, the J gene TRBJ1-2; TRBD1 might be the D (5 bases). CDR1 is SGHNT and CDR2 is YENEEA in the germline V gene. Trimming left V 5 bases short and J 4 bases short, with 8 bases between. This CDR3 region has 12 residues. Here the CDR3 reads CASSVGGYGYTF. CDR3 sequence (DNA): TGTGCCAGCAGCGTGGGGGGCTATGGCTACACCTTC.

The chain has TRBV28 and TRBJ1-5, with D possibly matching TRBD1 (6 bases). Trimming took off 7 bases at V and 6 bases at J, with 22 bases between the two ends. CDR1 is MDHEN and CDR2 is SYDVKM in the germline V gene. This CDR3 has 16 residues. CDR3 in amino acids: CASTLGGGAGTQPQHF. The CDR3 bases are TGTGCCAGCACCCTAGGGGGGGGCGCGGGTACTCAGCCCCAGCATTTT.

J is TRBJ1-1 and V is TRBV6-5; TRBD1 aligns across 9 bases. Looked up from germline, CDR1 is MNHEY and CDR2 is SVGAGI. V trimming: 9 bases; J trimming: 4 bases; junction bases outside the gene matches: 6. This CDR3 spans 13 amino acids. CDR3 in amino acids: CASTPGQGTEAFF. DNA of the CDR3: TGTGCCAGTACGCCGGGACAGGGCACTGAAGCTTTCTTT.

The V call is TRBV25-1, the J call TRBJ1-3; D ambiguous. Germline V gene data show CDR1 as MGHDK and CDR2 as SYGVNS. Trimming cost V 6 bases and J 6 bases, with 12 bases left between them. The CDR3 length is 13 residues. The CDR3 sequence is CASSPDFLNTIYF. The CDR3 DNA is TGTGCCAGCAGCCCGGATTTTTTAAACACCATATATTTT.